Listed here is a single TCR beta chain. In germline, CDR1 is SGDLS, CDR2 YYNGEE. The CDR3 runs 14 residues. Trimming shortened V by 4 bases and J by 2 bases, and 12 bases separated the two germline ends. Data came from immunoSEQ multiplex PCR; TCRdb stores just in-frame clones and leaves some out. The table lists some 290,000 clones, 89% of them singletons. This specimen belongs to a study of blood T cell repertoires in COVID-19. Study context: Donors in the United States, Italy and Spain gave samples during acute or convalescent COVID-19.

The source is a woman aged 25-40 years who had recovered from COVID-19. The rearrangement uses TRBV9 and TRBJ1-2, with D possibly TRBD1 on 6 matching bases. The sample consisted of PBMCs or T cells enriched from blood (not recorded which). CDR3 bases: TGTGCCAGCAGCACTCGGACAGTCAACTATGGCTACACCTTC. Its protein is CASSTRTVNYGYTF.